The 15 T cell receptor beta chains listed next were all sequenced from one sample in a study of cytomegalovirus exposure and HLA in healthy donors. Here immunoSEQ multiplex PCR was the method, and the copy in TCRdb shows in-frame clones only, minus some. The sample comprises fewer than 90,000 clones, roughly 83% of which are singletons, and 9% to 13% rests with the top ten. Material for sequencing was PBMCs. Source of these receptors: a woman aged 18-30 years in good health and CMV-seropositive.

The chain recombines TRBV28 with TRBJ1-2; 7 positions agree with TRBD1. CDR3 size: 14 residues. CDR1 MDHEN and CDR2 SYDVKM come from the germline V gene. Trimming took 6 bases from V and 0 from J; bases not matched to a gene: 4. CDR3 nucleotides: TGTGCCAGCAGCATCGACAGGGCTAACTATGGCTACACCTTC. Translating it yields CASSIDRANYGYTF.

The chain joins TRBV7-7 to TRBJ1-4; 7 positions match TRBD1. V was pared by 3 bases and J by 0 bases, with 10 bases of the junction left unmatched. CDR1 SSHAT and CDR2 FNYEAQ come from the germline V gene (reference sequence). This CDR3 has 18 amino acids. Here the CDR3 DNA reads TGTGCCAGCAGCTTGGGGCACAGGGGACCTGCAACTAATGAAAAACTGTTTTTT. Translated: CASSLGHRGPATNEKLFF.

J is TRBJ2-2 and V is TRBV2, with D perhaps matching TRBD2 (6 bases). Per the germline V gene, CDR1 is SNHLY and CDR2 is FYNNEI. V lost 10 bases and J lost 5, with 14 bases in between. This CDR3 comprises 13 residues. CDR3 nucleotides: TGTGCCACCATGGATAGCGGAACCGGGGAGCTGTTTTTT. As protein: CATMDSGTGELFF.

This clone was recorded only once. The J gene is TRBJ2-7, the V gene TRBV18; D not resolved. Trimming removed 3 bases at V and 5 bases at J, with 8 bases between. Germline V CDR1 and CDR2: KGHSH, LQKENI. This CDR3 spans 12 amino acids. The CDR3 DNA reads TGTGCCAGCTCACCGTCCTTAGACGAGCAGTACTTC. As protein: CASSPSLDEQYF. Looking up the rest from reference TRBV18 and TRBJ2-7 gives the full variable domain: NAGVMQNPRHLVRRRGQEARLRCSPMKGHSHVYWYRQLPEEGLKFMVYLQKENIIDESGMPKERFSAEFPKEGPSILRIQQVVRGDSAAYFCASSPSLDEQYFGPGTRLTVT.

The gene calls are TRBV6-5 and TRBJ1-1, with D maybe TRBD1 (6 bases). This CDR3 contains 15 residues. The ends were cut back, 11 bases at V and 1 base at J, with 20 bases in the middle. Germline CDR1 is MNHEY and CDR2 is SVGAGI. The CDR3 loop reads CASSRFGQKNTEAFF. In nucleotides, the CDR3 is TGTGCCTCTTCACGGTTCGGACAGAAGAACACTGAAGCTTTCTTT.

This clone is a singleton in its sample. The rearrangement links TRBV9 to TRBJ2-1; 13 positions match TRBD2. The CDR3 runs to 17 residues. V lost 0 bases to trimming and J lost 4 bases; unmatched junction nucleotides: 4. Germline lookup yields CDR1 SGDLS and CDR2 YYNGEE. The CDR3 DNA follows: TGTGCCAGCAGCGTAGCCCGGACTAGCGGGGGATACAATGAGCAGTTCTTC. It yields the protein CASSVARTSGGYNEQFF.

CDR3 region: CASSPRLGGIDTQYF. CDR3 in DNA: TGTGCCAGCTCACCACGTCTGGGCGGGATAGATACGCAGTATTTT. This chain uses TRBV18 with TRBJ2-3, with D possibly being TRBD2 (6 bases). CDR1 and CDR2 (germline): KGHSH, LQKENI. Deletions cut 1 base from V and 5 bases from J, with 13 bases between. The CDR3 contains 15 residues.

The chain is built from TRBV7-3 and TRBJ2-1; TRBD2 might be the D (6 bases). The CDR3 totals 14 residues. The germline V gene has CDR1 SGHTA and CDR2 FQGTGA. Trimming shortened V by 1 base and J by 9 bases, and 13 bases separated the two germline ends. The CDR3 DNA follows: TGTGCCAGCAGCTTAAGACTAGATGTTGGTGAGCAGTTCTTC. This gives the protein CASSLRLDVGEQFF.

The V call is TRBV9, the J call TRBJ1-4, with D perhaps TRBD1 (6 bases). V lost 0 bases and J 2 bases, leaving 8 bases between the germline ends. Germline values: CDR1 SGDLS, CDR2 YYNGEE. The CDR3 extends over 15 amino acids. The CDR3, as DNA: TGTGCCAGCAGCGTAGAGGGGGGGACTAATGAAAAACTGTTTTTT. It specifies CASSVEGGTNEKLFF.

This clone was observed a handful of times. The V and J genes are TRBV27 and TRBJ1-6; 9 nucleotides match TRBD1. Trimming at V came to 5 bases and at J to 8 bases, leaving 10 bases not matched to a gene. Per the germline V gene, CDR1 is MNHEY and CDR2 is SMNVEV (reference sequence). The CDR3 runs to 16 residues. The DNA of the CDR3 is TGTGCCAGCAGTGCCCGGGGACAGGGAGGAGATTCACCCCTCCACTTT. Translation: CASSARGQGGDSPLHF.

The chain uses TRBV9 and TRBJ1-1; perhaps TRBD1 as D (6 bases). CDR3 length equals 15 residues. V was pared by 1 base and J by 4 bases, with 14 bases between. Germline V gene data show CDR1 as SGDLS and CDR2 as YYNGEE. CDR3 residues: CASSVNGGGGTEAFF. CDR3 nucleotide sequence: TGTGCCAGCAGCGTAAATGGGGGCGGTGGCACTGAAGCTTTCTTT.

The chain combines TRBV28 with TRBJ2-1, with 7 bases aligning to TRBD2. CDR3 size: 17 residues. V trimming: 8 bases; J trimming: 1 base; junction bases outside the gene matches: 14. Germline V gene sequence: CDR1 MDHEN, CDR2 SYDVKM. The CDR3 is CASVSFRGERSYNEQFF. In nucleotides, the CDR3 is TGTGCCAGCGTAAGCTTTCGGGGGGAAAGGTCCTACAATGAGCAGTTCTTC.

The genes are TRBV28 and TRBJ1-6, with 8 bases fitting TRBD1. From germline, CDR1 is MDHEN and CDR2 SYDVKM. Trimming cost V 4 bases and J 9 bases; bases outside gene matches: 8. The CDR3 has 15 residues. CDR3 bases: TGTGCCAGCAGTTACCCTGGGACAGGAAGTTCACCCCTCCACTTT. Its protein product is CASSYPGTGSSPLHF.

The V and J genes are TRBV28 and TRBJ1-5, with 10 bases aligning to TRBD1. The V and J ends lost 3 bases and 6 bases, in that order; junction bases with no gene match: 2. The V gene's germline CDR1 is MDHEN and CDR2 SYDVKM. This CDR3 is built from 14 residues. The CDR3 loop reads CASSFRDRGQPQHF. The DNA of the CDR3 is TGTGCCAGCAGTTTCCGGGACAGGGGTCAGCCCCAGCATTTT.

The chain combines TRBV28 with TRBJ1-3, with D perhaps TRBD1 (6 bases). Trimming removed 4 bases from V and 1 base from J, with 20 bases in between. In germline, CDR1 is MDHEN, CDR2 SYDVKM. This CDR3 has 18 amino acids. CDR3 nucleotides: TGTGCCAGCAGTTCACCCAGGGGTCTAAGGTCATCTGGAAACACCATATATTTT. It yields the protein CASSSPRGLRSSGNTIYF.